Each of the 17 T cell receptor beta chains below was sequenced from the same sample in a study of T cells in Graves' hyperthyroidism and ophthalmopathy. Amplified TCR beta CDR3 regions derived from RNA transcripts. Carried out on the TCR CDR3, a first-round RT-PCR used the HTBI primer set. TCRdb re-called the multiplex PCR reads with MiXCR, one entry per CDR3 protein. The sample has about 600,000 distinct CDR3 sequences; 16% are singletons. The sample taken for sequencing was blood. The origin of the receptors is a woman aged 40 to 50 with Graves' ophthalmopathy.

The table lists this clonotype with a few counts. The genes are TRBV4-1 and TRBJ2-1, with TRBD2 matching over 9 bases. With V trimmed by 2 bases and J by 4 bases, 6 bases remained unmatched. The CDR3 runs 16 residues. Germline CDR1 reads MGHRA; CDR2 reads YSYEKL. The CDR3 region is CASSQKTSGVYNEQFF. The CDR3 nucleotides read TGCGCCAGCAGCCAAAAGACTAGCGGAGTATACAATGAGCAGTTCTTC.

This clonotype has ten or more counts. The rearrangement links TRBV18 to TRBJ2-7; D not resolved. Germline loops: CDR1 KGHSH, CDR2 LQKENI. The ends were cut back, 1 base at V and 5 bases at J, with 9 bases in the middle. The CDR3 length is 13 residues. The CDR3 is CASSPLADDEQYF. The CDR3, as DNA: TGTGCCAGCTCACCACTTGCGGACGACGAGCAGTACTTC.

This clonotype was picked up many times. The chain links TRBV2 to TRBJ1-6; D is undetermined. Germline values: CDR1 SNHLY, CDR2 FYNNEI. Trimming shortened V by 4 bases and J by 6 bases, and 13 bases separated the two germline ends. The length of the CDR3 is 15 residues. Written as DNA, the CDR3 is TGTGCCAGCAGTGTGGGTACAGCTCTTAATTCACCCCTCCACTTT. Amino acid sequence: CASSVGTALNSPLHF.

This sequence joins TRBV6-2 or TRBV6-3 and TRBJ1-5, with D unresolved. CDR1 MNHEY and CDR2 SVGEGT come from the germline V gene. Trimming removed 2 bases from V and 6 bases from J, with 14 bases in between. The length of the CDR3 is 15 residues. The CDR3 sequence: CASSYGRNLGQPQHF. CDR3 nucleotides: TGTGCCAGCAGTTACGGAAGAAACTTGGGTCAGCCCCAGCATTTT.

The CDR3 sequence is CASSELVSTFETQYF. CDR3 DNA sequence: TGTGCCAGCTCTGAATTAGTCTCCACTTTTGAGACCCAGTACTTC. The rearrangement links TRBV18 to TRBJ2-5, with D hard to call. This CDR3 has 15 amino acids. Trimming left V 6 bases short and J 5 bases short, with 19 bases between. Germline V gene lookup returns CDR1 KGHSH and CDR2 LQKENI.

This clonotype was counted once. The chain employs TRBV12-3 or TRBV12-4 and TRBJ2-6; D gene unclear. The CDR3 runs to 15 residues. V dropped 3 bases and J dropped 1 base, with 7 bases sitting between them. CDR3 coding DNA: TGTGCCAGCAGTTTCCTAGGATCTGGGGCCAACGTCCTGACTTTC. Protein sequence: CASSFLGSGANVLTF.

This clonotype was seen a single time. The chain employs TRBV3-1 and TRBJ2-1; TRBD2 matches at 10 bases. The CDR3 has 15 amino acids. V lost 4 bases and J lost 8; bases outside the gene matches: 8. The germline CDR1 and CDR2 sequences are LGHDT and YNNKEL (reference sequence). As DNA, the CDR3 is TGTGCCAGCAGCCGGACTAGCGGTGGTAGATATGAGCAGTTCTTC. Its protein is CASSRTSGGRYEQFF.

This clonotype was seen a handful of times. V is TRBV12-3 or TRBV12-4 and J is TRBJ2-3; 8 nucleotides line up with TRBD2. The V and J ends lost 1 base and 4 bases, in that order; junction bases with no gene match: 4. The CDR3 is 15 amino acids. CDR3 amino acids: CASSLVSGGPDTQYF. DNA of the CDR3: TGTGCCAGCAGTTTAGTCAGCGGGGGCCCAGATACGCAGTATTTT.

This clonotype was seen a few times. The V call is TRBV4-2, the J call TRBJ1-2; D remains ambiguous. CDR3 size: 15 residues. Germline values: CDR1 LGHNA, CDR2 YNFKEQ. With 0 bases removed from V and 4 bases from J, the gap between germline ends came to 12 bases. In nucleotides, the CDR3 is TGTGCCAGCAGCCAAGATCTGTCCGAAGCCTATGGCTACACCTTC. Residues: CASSQDLSEAYGYTF.

The gene calls are TRBV7-9 and TRBJ2-5; 10 bases are shared with TRBD1. The CDR3 runs to 16 residues. J gave up 1 base and V 1 base, and 3 bases lay outside the gene matches. The V gene's germline CDR1 is SEHNR and CDR2 FQNEAQ (reference sequence). In DNA, the CDR3 is TGTGCCAGCAGCTTAGGTGACAGGGGGCTCCAAGAGACCCAGTACTTC. This encodes CASSLGDRGLQETQYF.

The rearrangement joins TRBV7-2 to TRBJ1-2, with 10 bases matching TRBD1. From germline, CDR1 is SGHTA and CDR2 FQGNSA. The CDR3 runs 15 residues. Trimming cost V 4 bases and J 8 bases; bases outside gene matches: 10. The CDR3 loop reads CASSSRQGARKGYTF. CDR3 nucleotides: TGTGCCAGCAGCTCTCGACAGGGGGCGCGAAAAGGCTACACCTTC.

This clonotype occurred many times. This chain joins TRBV2 and TRBJ2-3, with D possibly matching TRBD2 (6 bases). Germline V gene lookup returns CDR1 SNHLY and CDR2 FYNNEI. V dropped 9 bases and J dropped 7 bases, with 14 bases sitting between them. The CDR3 totals 12 residues. The chain's CDR3 is CASAGNGNTQYF. CDR3 nucleotides: TGTGCCAGTGCGGGGAACGGAAATACGCAGTATTTT.

This clonotype was detected ten times or more. V usage is TRBV5-1 and J usage is TRBJ1-4; 8 bases are shared with TRBD1. Unmatched junction bases numbered 13, after V lost 0 bases and J lost 9 bases. Germline V gives CDR1 SGHRS, CDR2 YFSETQ. This CDR3 has 17 residues. The CDR3 nucleotides are TGCGCCAGCAGCTTGGGGGGACAGGACACCAAGCTAAAAAAACTGTTTTTT. It encodes CASSLGGQDTKLKKLFF.

The rearrangement links TRBV19 to TRBJ1-2; 8 bases line up with TRBD1. Germline V lookup: CDR1 LNHDA, CDR2 SQIVND (reference sequence). With V trimmed by 5 bases and J by 7 bases, 6 bases remained unmatched. This CDR3 has 13 residues. The CDR3 region is CASSPLDRAGYTF. CDR3 nucleotides: TGTGCCAGTAGTCCACTGGACAGGGCTGGCTACACCTTC.

Ten or more counts support this clonotype. The rearrangement joins TRBV10-3 to TRBJ2-5, with 14 bases identical to TRBD2. Trimming took 9 bases from V and 2 from J; bases not matched to a gene: 11. This CDR3 has 17 residues. The germline gives CDR1 ENHRY, CDR2 SYGVKD. The CDR3 sequence: CAIPRTSGRFWQETQYF. In nucleotides, the CDR3 is TGTGCCATACCGAGGACTAGCGGGAGGTTTTGGCAAGAGACCCAGTACTTC.

In this sample, this clonotype turned up many times. The chain has TRBV7-8 and TRBJ1-1; 11 bases fit TRBD1. The CDR3 consists of 15 residues. Trimming at V came to 5 bases and at J to 5 bases, leaving 7 bases not matched to a gene. Germline CDR1 and CDR2: SGHVS and FQNEAQ. This CDR3 reads CASSPQGQGGTEAFF. The CDR3 DNA reads TGTGCCAGCAGCCCCCAGGGACAGGGGGGGACTGAAGCTTTCTTT.

On this clonotype itself: One end of the junction is discordant with germline, which a read error may explain. This chain joins TRBV6-1 and TRBJ2-3, with D perhaps TRBD1 (6 bases). The CDR3 runs to 15 residues. Germline loops: CDR1 MNHNS, CDR2 SASEGT. DNA of the CDR3: TGTGCCAGCACTGAACAGGGTCTAAGCACAGATACGCAGTATTTT. This gives the protein CASTEQGLSTDTQYF.